This TCR beta chain was found in a study of T cells after yellow fever vaccination. Study details: Researchers used SMART-Seq v4 Ultra Low Input to prepare fractions that had low cell numbers.

TCRdb itself ran the 5' RACE reads through MiXCR, one entry per CDR3 protein. The sample has about 340,000 distinct CDR3 sequences; approximately 12% are singletons. Note on this clonotype: Antigen unknown.

Overall study results and limits: Though weaker, the secondary response peaked faster, on day 5 versus 15.

The V end was cut by 11 bases, the J end by 3 bases, with 13 bases between. Germline CDR1 reads ENHRY; CDR2 reads SYGVKD. The CDR3 has 13 amino acids. This receptor was obtained from a man younger than 35 who received the YFV17D yellow fever vaccine. The source material was CD4+ T cells sorted from PBMCs, sampled 15 days after the yellow fever booster vaccination. The chain links TRBV10-3 to TRBJ2-2; the D is unclear. The CDR3 DNA is TGTGCCGCGTCTGGGGTATACACCGGGGAGCTGTTTTTT. This gives the protein CAASGVYTGELFF.